Reported below is one T cell receptor (beta chain). Antigen unknown. Researchers made TCR beta libraries by using iRepertoire HTBI primers and running Arm-PCR on CDR3 regions. Via MiXCR, TCRdb re-called the multiplex PCR reads, giving one row per CDR3 protein. The table has around 250,000 distinct CDR3 sequences, roughly 21% seen once. Trimming cost V 0 bases and J 9 bases, with 24 bases left between them. The CDR3 consists of 16 residues. Germline V CDR1 and CDR2: DFQATT, SNEGSKA (reference sequence). These data come from a study of regulatory T cells in long-lasting Graves disease. General study points: New patients shared fewer public clonotypes (around 980) than persistent patients did (2,741). Newly diagnosed patients had higher TCR diversity than persistent Graves' patients did. There was favoring of TRBV28, TRBJ1-2 and TRBJ2-5 in persistent disease.

The time point denotes: newly diagnosed GD, antithyroid drugs for less than 3 months. Extracted RNA from PBMCs served as the source of the TCR library. An endocrinology department in Xi'an, China, recruited the patients. This clonotype originated in a female donor with Graves disease. Sequencing used peripheral blood mononuclear cells (PBMCs), obtained at new diagnosis, from a patient treated with antithyroid drugs. The J gene is TRBJ2-7, the V gene TRBV20-1; D might be TRBD1 (5 bases). The CDR3 DNA reads TGCAGTGCTAGAGATGGACAATGGCAGTCTACTTCTGGGCAGTACTTC. Translating it yields CSARDGQWQSTSGQYF.